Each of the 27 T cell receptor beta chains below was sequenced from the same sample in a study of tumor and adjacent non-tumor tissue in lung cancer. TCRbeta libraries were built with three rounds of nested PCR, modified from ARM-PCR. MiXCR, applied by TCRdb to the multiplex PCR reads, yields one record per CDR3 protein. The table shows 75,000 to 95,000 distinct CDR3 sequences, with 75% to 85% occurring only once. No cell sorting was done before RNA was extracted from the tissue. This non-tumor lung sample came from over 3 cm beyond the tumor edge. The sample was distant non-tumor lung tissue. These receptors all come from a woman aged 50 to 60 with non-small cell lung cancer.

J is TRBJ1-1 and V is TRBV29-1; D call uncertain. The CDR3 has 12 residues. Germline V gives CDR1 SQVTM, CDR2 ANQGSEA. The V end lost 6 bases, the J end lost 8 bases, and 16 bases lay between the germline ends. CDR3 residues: CSVEYQAAEAFF. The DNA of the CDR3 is TGCAGCGTCGAGTACCAGGCAGCAGAAGCTTTCTTT. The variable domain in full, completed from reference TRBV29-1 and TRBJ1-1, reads SAVISQKPSRDICQRGTSLTIQCQVDSQVTMMFWYRQQPGQSLTLIATANQGSEATYESGFVIDKFPISRPNLTFSTLTVSNMSPEDSSIYLCSVEYQAAEAFFGQGTRLTVV.

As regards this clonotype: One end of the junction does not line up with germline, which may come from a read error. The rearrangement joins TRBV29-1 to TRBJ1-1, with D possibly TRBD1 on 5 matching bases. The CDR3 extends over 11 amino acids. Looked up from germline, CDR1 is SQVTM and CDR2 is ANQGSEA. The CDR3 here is CSAEGETEAFF. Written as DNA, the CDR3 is TGCAGCGCTGAAGGGGAAACTGAAGCTTTCTTT.

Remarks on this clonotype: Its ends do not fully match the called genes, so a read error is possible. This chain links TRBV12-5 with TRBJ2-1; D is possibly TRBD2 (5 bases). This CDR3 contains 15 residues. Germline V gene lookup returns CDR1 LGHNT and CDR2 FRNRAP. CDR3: CACGTGRGSYNEQFF. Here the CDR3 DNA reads TGTGCTTGTGGTACTGGACGGGGCTCCTACAATGAGCAGTTCTTC.

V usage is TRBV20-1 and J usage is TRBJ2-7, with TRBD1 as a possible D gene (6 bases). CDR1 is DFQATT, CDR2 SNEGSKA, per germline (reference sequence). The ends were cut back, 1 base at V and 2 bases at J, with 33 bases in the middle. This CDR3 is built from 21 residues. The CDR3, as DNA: TGCAGTGCTAGAGGCCTAGTGGGGACCGCCCTTAAGGACAGAGGAGCCTACGAGCAGTACTTC. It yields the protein CSARGLVGTALKDRGAYEQYF.

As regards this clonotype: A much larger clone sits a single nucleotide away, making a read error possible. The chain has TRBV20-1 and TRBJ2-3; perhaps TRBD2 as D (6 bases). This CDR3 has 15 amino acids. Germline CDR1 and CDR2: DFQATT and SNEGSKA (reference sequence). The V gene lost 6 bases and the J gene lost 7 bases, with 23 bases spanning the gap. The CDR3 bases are TGCAGTGCAAGGGACTTTACCCAACGAGAGCATACGCAGTATTTT. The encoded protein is CSARDFTQREHTQYF.

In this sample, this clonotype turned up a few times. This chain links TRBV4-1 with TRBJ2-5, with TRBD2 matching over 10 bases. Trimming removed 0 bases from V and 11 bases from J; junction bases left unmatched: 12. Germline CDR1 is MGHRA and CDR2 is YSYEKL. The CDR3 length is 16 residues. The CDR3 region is CASSQEQREGQVTQYF. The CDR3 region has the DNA TGCGCCAGCAGCCAAGAACAGCGGGAGGGCCAAGTGACACAGTACTTC.

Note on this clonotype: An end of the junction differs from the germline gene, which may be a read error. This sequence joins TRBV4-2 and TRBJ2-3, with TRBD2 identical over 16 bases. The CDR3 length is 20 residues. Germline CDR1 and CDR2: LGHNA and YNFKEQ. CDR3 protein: CVSSPTPGLAGGSGTDAQYF. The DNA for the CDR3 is TGTGTCAGCAGCCCTACTCCGGGACTAGCGGGAGGGTCCGGCACAGACGCGCAGTATTTT.

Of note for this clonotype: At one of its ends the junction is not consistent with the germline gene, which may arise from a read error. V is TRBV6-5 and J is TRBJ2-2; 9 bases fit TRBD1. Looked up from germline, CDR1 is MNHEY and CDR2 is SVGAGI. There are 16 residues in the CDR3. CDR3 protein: CACRDPTGGVHGELFF. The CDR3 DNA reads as TGTGCCTGCAGGGATCCCACAGGGGGCGTTCACGGGGAGCTGTTTTTT.

The CDR3 nucleotides are TGTGCCAGCAGTCATACTGACAGACACTCCTACATGCAGTACTTC. As protein: CASSHTDRHSYMQYF. The chain employs TRBV7-9 and TRBJ2-7; a possible D gene is TRBD1 (5 bases). The CDR3 length is 15 residues. V gave up 6 bases and J gave up 9 bases, with 24 bases separating them. The V gene's germline CDR1 is SEHNR and CDR2 FQNEAQ (reference sequence).

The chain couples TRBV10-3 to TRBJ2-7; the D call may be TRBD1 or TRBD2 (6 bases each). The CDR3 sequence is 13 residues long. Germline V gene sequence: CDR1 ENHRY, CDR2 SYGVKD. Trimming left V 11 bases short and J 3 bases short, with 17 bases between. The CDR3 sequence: CAGSAGGGYEQYF. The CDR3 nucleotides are TGTGCCGGATCAGCTGGAGGGGGCTACGAGCAGTACTTC.

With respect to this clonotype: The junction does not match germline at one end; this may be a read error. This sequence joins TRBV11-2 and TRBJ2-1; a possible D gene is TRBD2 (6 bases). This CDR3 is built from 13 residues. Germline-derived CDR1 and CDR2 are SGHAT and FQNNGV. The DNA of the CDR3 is TGTGTCAGCAGCTTACAGTATAGCGGAGAGCAGTTCTTC. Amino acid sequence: CVSSLQYSGEQFF.

The CDR3 DNA follows: TGCGCCAGCAGTACAGGCGGCATCCATGGGGCCAACGTCCTGACTTTC. It codes for CASSTGGIHGANVLTF. The chain carries TRBV5-1 and TRBJ2-6, with D possibly TRBD1 on 5 matching bases. The germline V gene has CDR1 SGHRS and CDR2 YFSETQ. The CDR3 has 16 amino acids. Trimming left V 5 bases short and J 3 bases short, with 15 bases between.

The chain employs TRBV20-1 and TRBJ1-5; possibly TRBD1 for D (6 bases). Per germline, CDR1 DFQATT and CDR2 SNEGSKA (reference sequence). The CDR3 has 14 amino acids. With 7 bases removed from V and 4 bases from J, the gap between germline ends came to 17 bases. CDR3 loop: CSVQRDMDNQPQHF. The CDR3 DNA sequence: TGCAGTGTTCAGAGGGACATGGATAATCAGCCCCAGCATTTT.

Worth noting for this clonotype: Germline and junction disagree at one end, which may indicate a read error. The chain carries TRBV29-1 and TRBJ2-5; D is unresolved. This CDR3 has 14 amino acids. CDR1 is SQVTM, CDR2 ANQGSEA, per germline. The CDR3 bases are TGCAGTGTTGATACGGCCTTACGTCAAGAGACCCAGTACTTC. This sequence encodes CSVDTALRQETQYF.

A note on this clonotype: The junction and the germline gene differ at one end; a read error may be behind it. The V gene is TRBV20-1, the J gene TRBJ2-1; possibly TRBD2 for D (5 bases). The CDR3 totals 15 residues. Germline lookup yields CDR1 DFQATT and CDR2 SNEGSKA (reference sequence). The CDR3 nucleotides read TGCAGTGCCCGCTATGAGGCTACTGCGGGTAATGAGCAGTTTTTC. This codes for CSARYEATAGNEQFF.

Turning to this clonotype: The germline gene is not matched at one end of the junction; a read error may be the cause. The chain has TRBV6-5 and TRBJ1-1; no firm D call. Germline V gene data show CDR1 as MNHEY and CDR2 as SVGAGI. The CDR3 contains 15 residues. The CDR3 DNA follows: TGTGGCAGCAGTTTGGACGGCCGAACGAGCACTGAAGCTTTCTTC. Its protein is CGSSLDGRTSTEAFF.

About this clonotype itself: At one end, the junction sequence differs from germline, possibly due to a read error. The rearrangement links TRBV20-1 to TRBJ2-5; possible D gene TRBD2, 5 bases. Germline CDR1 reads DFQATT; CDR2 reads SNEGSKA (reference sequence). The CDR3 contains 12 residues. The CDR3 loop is CSTSTWGETQYF. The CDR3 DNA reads TGCAGTACTAGTACCTGGGGTGAGACCCAGTATTTC.

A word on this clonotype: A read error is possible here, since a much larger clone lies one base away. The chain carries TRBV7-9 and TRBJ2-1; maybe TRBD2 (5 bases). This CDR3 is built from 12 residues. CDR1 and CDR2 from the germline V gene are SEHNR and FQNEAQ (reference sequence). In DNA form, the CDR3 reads TGTGTCAGCATCCGGGGAGACAATGAGCAGTTCTTC. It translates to CVSIRGDNEQFF.

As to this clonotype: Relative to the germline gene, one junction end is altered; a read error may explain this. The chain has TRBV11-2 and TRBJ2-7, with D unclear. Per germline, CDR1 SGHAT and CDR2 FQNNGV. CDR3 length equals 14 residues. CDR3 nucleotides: TGTACCAGCAACTTAACCGATAACTCCTACGATCAGTACTTC. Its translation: CTSNLTDNSYDQYF.

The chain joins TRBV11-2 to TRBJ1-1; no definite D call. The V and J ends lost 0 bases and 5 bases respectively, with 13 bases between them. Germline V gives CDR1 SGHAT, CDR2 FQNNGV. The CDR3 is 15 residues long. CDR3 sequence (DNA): TGTGCCAGCAGCTTAGAGCCGCGTGCGAATACTGAAGCTTTCTTT. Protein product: CASSLEPRANTEAFF.

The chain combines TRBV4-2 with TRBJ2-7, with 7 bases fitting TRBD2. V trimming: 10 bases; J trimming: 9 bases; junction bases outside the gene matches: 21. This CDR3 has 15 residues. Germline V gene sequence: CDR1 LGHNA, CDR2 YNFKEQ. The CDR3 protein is CANNQESGGRAVQYF. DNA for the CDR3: TGTGCCAACAACCAAGAGTCCGGCGGGAGAGCCGTGCAGTACTTC.

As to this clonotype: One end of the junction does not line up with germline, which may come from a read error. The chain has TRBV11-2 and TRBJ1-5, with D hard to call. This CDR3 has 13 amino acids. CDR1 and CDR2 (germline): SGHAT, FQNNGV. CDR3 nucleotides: TGTGCCATCGGCTTAGAACTTCAGCAGCCTCAGCATTTT. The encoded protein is CAIGLELQQPQHF.

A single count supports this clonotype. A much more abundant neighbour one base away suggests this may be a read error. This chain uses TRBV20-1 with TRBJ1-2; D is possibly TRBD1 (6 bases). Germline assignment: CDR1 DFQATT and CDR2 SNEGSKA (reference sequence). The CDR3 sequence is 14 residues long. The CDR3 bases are TGCAGAGCTAGAGGGGGGACGGGGAACTATGGCTACACCTTC. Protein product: CRARGGTGNYGYTF.

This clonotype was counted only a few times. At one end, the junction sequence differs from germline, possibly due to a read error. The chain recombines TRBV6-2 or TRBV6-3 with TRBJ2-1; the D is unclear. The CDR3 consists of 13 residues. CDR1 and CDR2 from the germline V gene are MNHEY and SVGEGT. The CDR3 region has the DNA TGTGCCAACAGTTACTCGATTCGCCATGAGCGGTTCTTC. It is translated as CANSYSIRHERFF.

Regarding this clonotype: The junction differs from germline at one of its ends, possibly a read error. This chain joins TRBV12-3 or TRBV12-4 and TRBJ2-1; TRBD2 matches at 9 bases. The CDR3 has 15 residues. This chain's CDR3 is CASILIAGADNKQFF. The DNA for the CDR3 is TGTGCCAGTATTCTAATAGCGGGGGCGGACAATAAGCAGTTCTTC.

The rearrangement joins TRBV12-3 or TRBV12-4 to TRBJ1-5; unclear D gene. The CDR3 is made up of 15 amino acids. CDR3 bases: TGTGTCGGCAACGATAGGCCCAATGGCAATCAGCCCCAGCATTTT. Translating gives CVGNDRPNGNQPQHF.

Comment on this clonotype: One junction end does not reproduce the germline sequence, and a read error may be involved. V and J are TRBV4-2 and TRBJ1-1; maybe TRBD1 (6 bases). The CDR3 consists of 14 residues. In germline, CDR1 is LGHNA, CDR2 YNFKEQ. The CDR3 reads CASGHGTPDTEAFF. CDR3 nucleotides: TGTGCCAGCGGCCACGGGACACCGGACACTGAAGCTTTCTTT.